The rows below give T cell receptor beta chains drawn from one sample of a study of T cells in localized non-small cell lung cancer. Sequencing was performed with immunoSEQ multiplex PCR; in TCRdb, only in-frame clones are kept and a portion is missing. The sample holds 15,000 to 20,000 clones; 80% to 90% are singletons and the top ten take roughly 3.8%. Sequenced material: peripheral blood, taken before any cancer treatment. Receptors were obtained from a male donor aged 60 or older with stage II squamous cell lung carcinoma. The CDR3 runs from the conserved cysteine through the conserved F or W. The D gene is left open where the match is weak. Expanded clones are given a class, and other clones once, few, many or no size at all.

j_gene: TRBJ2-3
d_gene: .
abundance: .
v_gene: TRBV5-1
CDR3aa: CASSLSGTRVNTQYF
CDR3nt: TGCGCCAGCAGCTTAAGCGGTACTAGGGTGAATACGCAGTATTTT

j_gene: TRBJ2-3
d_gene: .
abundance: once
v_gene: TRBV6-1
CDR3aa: CASRRGSTDTQYF
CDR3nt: TGTGCCAGCAGGAGGGGTTCCACAGATACGCAGTATTTT

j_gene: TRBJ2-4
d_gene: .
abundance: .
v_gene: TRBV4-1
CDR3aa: CASSQDRTENIQYF
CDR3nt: TGCGCCAGCAGCCAAGATAGGACAGAAAACATTCAGTACTTC

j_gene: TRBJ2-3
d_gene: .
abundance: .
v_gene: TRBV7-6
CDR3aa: CASSPEGGLTDTQYF
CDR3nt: TGTGCCAGCAGCCCCGAGGGAGGACTCACAGATACGCAGTATTTT

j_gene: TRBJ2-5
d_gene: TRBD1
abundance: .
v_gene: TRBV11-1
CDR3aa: CASSLAGQAYQETQYF
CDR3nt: TGTGCCAGCAGCTTAGCAGGACAGGCATATCAAGAGACCCAGTACTTC

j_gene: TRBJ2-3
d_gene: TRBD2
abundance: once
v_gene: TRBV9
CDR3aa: CASSGSGRTDTQYF
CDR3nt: TGTGCCAGCAGCGGTAGCGGGAGGACAGATACGCAGTATTTT

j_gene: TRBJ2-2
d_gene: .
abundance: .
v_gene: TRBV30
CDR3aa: CACSRANTGELFF
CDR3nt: TGTGCCTGCTCGAGGGCGAACACCGGGGAGCTGTTTTTT

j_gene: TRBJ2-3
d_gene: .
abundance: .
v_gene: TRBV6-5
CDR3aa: CASSYRPTSTDTQYF
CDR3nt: TGTGCCAGCAGTTACAGGCCCACTAGCACAGATACGCAGTATTTT

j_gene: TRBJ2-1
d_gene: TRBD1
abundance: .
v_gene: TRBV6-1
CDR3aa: CASSEGTGDYNEQFF
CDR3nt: TGTGCCAGCAGTGAAGGGACAGGGGACTACAATGAGCAGTTCTTC

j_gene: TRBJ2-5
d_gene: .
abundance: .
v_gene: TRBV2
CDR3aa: CASSFKETQYF
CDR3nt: TGTGCCAGCAGCTTCAAAGAGACCCAGTACTTC

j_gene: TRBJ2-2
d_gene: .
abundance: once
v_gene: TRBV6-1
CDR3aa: CASKGWTNTGELFF
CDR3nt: TGTGCCAGCAAAGGATGGACGAACACCGGGGAGCTGTTTTTT

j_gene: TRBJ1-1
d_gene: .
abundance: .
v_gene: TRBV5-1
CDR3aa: CASSLSVVGVTEAFF
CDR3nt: TGCGCCAGCAGCTTGTCAGTCGTAGGGGTTACTGAAGCTTTCTTT

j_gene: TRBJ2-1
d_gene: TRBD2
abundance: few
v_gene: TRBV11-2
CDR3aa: CASSQGLVTVRNEQFF
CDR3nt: TGTGCCAGCAGCCAGGGACTAGTCACGGTGCGCAATGAGCAGTTCTTC

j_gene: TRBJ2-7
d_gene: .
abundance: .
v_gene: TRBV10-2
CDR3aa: CASRRDLYEQYF
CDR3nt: TGCGCCAGCAGGCGGGATCTATACGAGCAGTACTTC

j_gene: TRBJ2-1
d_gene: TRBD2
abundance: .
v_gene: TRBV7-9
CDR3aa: CASSLLAGGSYNEQFF
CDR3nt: TGTGCCAGCAGCTTATTAGCGGGAGGCTCCTACAATGAGCAGTTCTTC

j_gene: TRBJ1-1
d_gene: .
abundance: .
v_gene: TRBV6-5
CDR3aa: CASSYSGNIASEAFF
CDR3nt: TGTGCCAGCAGTTACTCGGGTAACATCGCGAGCGAAGCTTTCTTT

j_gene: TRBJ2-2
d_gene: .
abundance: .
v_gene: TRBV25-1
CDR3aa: CASSESRYANTGELFF
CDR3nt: TGTGCCAGCAGTGAATCCCGTTACGCGAACACCGGGGAGCTGTTTTTT

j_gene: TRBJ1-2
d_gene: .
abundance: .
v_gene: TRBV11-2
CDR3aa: CASSPRQFGYTF
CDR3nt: TGTGCCAGCAGCCCCAGACAGTTTGGCTACACCTTC

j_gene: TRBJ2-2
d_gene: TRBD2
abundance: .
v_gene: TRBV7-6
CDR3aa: CASSLVLAGGTSTGELFF
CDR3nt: TGTGCCAGCAGCTTAGTACTAGCGGGAGGGACAAGCACCGGGGAGCTGTTTTTT

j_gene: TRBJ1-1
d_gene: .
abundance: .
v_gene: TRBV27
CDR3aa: CASSLTGGMNTEAFF
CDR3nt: TGTGCCAGCAGTTTGACAGGAGGAATGAACACTGAAGCTTTCTTT

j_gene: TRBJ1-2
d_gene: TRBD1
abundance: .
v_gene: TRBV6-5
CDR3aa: CASSYSGTANYGYTF
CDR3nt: TGTGCCAGCAGTTACTCCGGGACAGCTAACTATGGCTACACCTTC

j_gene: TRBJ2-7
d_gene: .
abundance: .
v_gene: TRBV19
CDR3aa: CASRPKPGRALYEQYF
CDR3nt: TGTGCCAGTAGACCTAAACCCGGACGGGCCCTCTACGAGCAGTACTTC

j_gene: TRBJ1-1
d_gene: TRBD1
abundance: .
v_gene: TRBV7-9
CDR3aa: CASSLKVGRGLRDTEAFF
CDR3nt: TGTGCCAGCAGCCTCAAGGTCGGCAGGGGGCTGCGGGACACTGAAGCTTTCTTT